The 23 T cell receptor beta chains below come from one sample, sequenced in a study of blood T cell repertoires in COVID-19 (dated by TCRdb to between 2020 and 2021). The library relied on the immunoSEQ multiplex PCR assay. As stored in TCRdb, this immuneACCESS dataset retains in-frame rearrangements with V and J assigned. A fraction of the clones does not appear; measured against another copy, unresolved V genes explain less than half of the discrepancy, and the remainder lacks a known reason. The sample table holds around 300,000 clones, of which 80% to 90% were seen once. 3% of the sample rests with the top ten. The material sequenced was peripheral blood. These receptors all come from a woman aged 25 to 39 with active or convalescent COVID-19.

The V call is TRBV2, the J call TRBJ1-3, with 7 bases lining up with TRBD1. CDR3 length: 15 residues. Losses at the gene ends were 4 bases for V and 9 bases for J; bases not matched to a gene: 12. Germline CDR1 is SNHLY and CDR2 is FYNNEI. CDR3 protein: CASSGDRVGVATIYF. Here the CDR3 DNA reads TGTGCCAGCAGTGGGGACAGAGTGGGGGTCGCCACCATATATTTT.

This sequence joins TRBV21-1 and TRBJ2-3; the table names TRBD1, a call not compared with the DNA. TRBV21-1 is reported as a pseudogene. This CDR3 contains 14 residues. The CDR3 region has the DNA TGTGCCAGCAGCAAAGGGAAGACAGCAGATACGCAGTATTTT. Its translation: CASSKGKTADTQYF.

The chain recombines TRBV5-1 with TRBJ2-6; D is perhaps TRBD2 (6 bases). The CDR3 contains 17 residues. V was trimmed by 0 bases and J by 3 bases, leaving 13 bases between them. Germline V gene lookup returns CDR1 SGHRS and CDR2 YFSETQ. In nucleotides, the CDR3 is TGCGCCAGCAGCTTGGCTTTTCAGGGAGGTGGGGCCAACGTCCTGACTTTC. It codes for CASSLAFQGGGANVLTF.

The table lists this clone with a few counts. This sequence joins TRBV12-3 or TRBV12-4 and TRBJ1-5; tentative D call: TRBD1 (6 bases). This CDR3 contains 13 residues. V lost 7 bases, J lost 3 bases, and 10 bases lay in between. In DNA form, the CDR3 reads TGTGCCAGCACCAGGGGACACAATCAGCCCCAGCATTTT. Its protein product is CASTRGHNQPQHF.

The chain employs TRBV30 and TRBJ1-2; 7 bases map to TRBD1. V dropped 5 bases and J dropped 7; count of bases not matched to a gene: 10. CDR1 GTSNPN and CDR2 SVGIG come from the germline V gene (reference sequence). The CDR3 loop spans 13 amino acids. In DNA, the CDR3 is TGTGCCTGGGCCGGACAGGATAGTCTTGGCTACACCTTC. Translation gives CAWAGQDSLGYTF.

The chain is built from TRBV6-1 and TRBJ1-4; unclear D gene. Trimming pared 2 bases from V and 5 bases from J, leaving 15 bases between. Germline V lookup: CDR1 MNHNS, CDR2 SASEGT. This CDR3 spans 16 amino acids. In DNA form, the CDR3 reads TGTGCCAGCAGTGAATTAACACGCACGAACAATGAAAAACTGTTTTTT. It is translated as CASSELTRTNNEKLFF.

This rearrangement joins TRBV28 to TRBJ1-6; possibly TRBD1 for D (5 bases). Germline lookup yields CDR1 MDHEN and CDR2 SYDVKM. V was trimmed by 6 bases and J by 5 bases, leaving 17 bases between them. CDR3 size: 16 residues. CDR3 amino acids: CASRLTTGVDNSPLHF. CDR3 DNA sequence: TGTGCCAGCAGGCTCACAACAGGTGTCGATAATTCACCCCTCCACTTT.

The chain uses TRBV5-6 and TRBJ2-7; 8 nucleotides line up with TRBD2. V was clipped by 4 bases and J by 2 bases; unmatched bases: 11. CDR1 and CDR2 (germline): SGHDT, YYEEEE. CDR3 length: 16 residues. The CDR3 loop is CASSLPGAGGAYEQYF. As DNA, the CDR3 is TGTGCCAGCAGCCTACCGGGGGCGGGGGGAGCCTACGAGCAGTACTTC. The variable domain in full, completed from reference TRBV5-6 and TRBJ2-7, reads DAGVTQSPTHLIKTRGQQVTLRCSPKSGHDTVSWYQQALGQGPQFIFQYYEEEERQRGNFPDRFSGHQFPNYSSELNVNALLLGDSALYLCASSLPGAGGAYEQYFGPGTRLTVT.

Concerning this clone: This specimen includes other DNA sequences encoding the same CDR3. In DNA form, the CDR3 reads TGTGCCAGCAGTCCCCCGGGAGATTCACCCCTCCACTTT. Protein product: CASSPPGDSPLHF. The chain employs TRBV28 and TRBJ1-6; D is unclear. The CDR3 spans 13 residues. The germline gives CDR1 MDHEN, CDR2 SYDVKM. V lost 5 bases, J lost 8 bases, and 10 bases lay in between.

This chain connects TRBV5-4 to TRBJ1-2, with TRBD1 matching 7 bases. The ends lost 0 bases at V and 2 bases at J; junction bases unmatched: 1. From germline, CDR1 is SGHNT and CDR2 YYREEE (reference sequence). This CDR3 spans 14 amino acids. CDR3 nucleotide sequence: TGTGCCAGCAGCTTGGGACAGGGCAACTATGGCTACACCTTC. As protein: CASSLGQGNYGYTF.

The rearrangement uses TRBV10-3 and TRBJ2-7; D not resolved. Germline V gene data show CDR1 as ENHRY and CDR2 as SYGVKD. Trimming stripped 3 bases from V and 2 bases from J, with 11 bases between. This CDR3 has 14 residues. The CDR3 is CAISETAKTYEQYF. The CDR3, as DNA: TGTGCCATCAGTGAAACAGCCAAAACCTACGAGCAGTACTTC.

This clone was seen once. The chain couples TRBV20-1 to TRBJ1-1; TRBD1 might be the D (6 bases). Germline-derived CDR1 and CDR2 are DFQATT and SNEGSKA (reference sequence). The CDR3 loop spans 12 amino acids. Trimming took off 3 bases at V and 9 bases at J, with 14 bases between the two ends. CDR3 protein: CSASEGGWQAFF. CDR3 sequence (DNA): TGCAGTGCTAGTGAGGGGGGTTGGCAAGCTTTCTTT.

V gene TRBV7-2 combines with J gene TRBJ2-7, with TRBD2 matching over 10 bases. Germline trimming cut 6 bases from V and 6 bases from J; bases unmatched to any gene: 14. CDR3 length: 16 amino acids. Germline values: CDR1 SGHTA, CDR2 FQGNSA. The CDR3 region is CASSRRAGGTPPEQYF. The CDR3 DNA sequence: TGTGCCAGCAGTCGTAGAGCGGGGGGGACCCCCCCCGAGCAGTACTTC.

This clone has only one observation. The rearrangement joins TRBV3-1 (or the pseudogene TRBV3-2) to TRBJ2-2, with TRBD1 as a possible D gene (5 bases). Germline values: CDR1 LGHDT, CDR2 YNNKEL (reference sequence). The ends were cut back, 2 bases at V and 6 bases at J, with 7 bases in the middle. This CDR3 is built from 13 residues. The CDR3 loop is CASSQTRAGELFF. The CDR3 DNA is TGTGCCAGCAGCCAAACCAGGGCCGGGGAGCTGTTTTTT.

The chain uses TRBV2 and TRBJ1-1, with unresolved D. CDR1 is SNHLY, CDR2 FYNNEI, per germline. The CDR3 is made up of 15 amino acids. Trimming took off 2 bases at V and 1 base at J, with 11 bases between the two ends. In nucleotides, the CDR3 is TGTGCCAGCAGTGAAACTCCCCCCCCGAACACTGAAGCTTTCTTT. This codes for CASSETPPPNTEAFF.

This clone was counted a few times. V is TRBV6-2 or TRBV6-3 and J is TRBJ1-4, with D possibly matching TRBD1 (6 bases). CDR1 and CDR2 from the germline V gene are MNHEY and SVGEGT. The ends were cut back, 6 bases at V and 7 bases at J, with 15 bases in the middle. This CDR3 has 14 residues. CDR3 sequence: CASSTGGGAEKLFF. CDR3 nucleotides: TGTGCCAGCAGCACCGGAGGGGGGGCTGAAAAACTGTTTTTT.

The chain employs TRBV10-3 and TRBJ1-5; no definite D call. Germline loops: CDR1 ENHRY, CDR2 SYGVKD. V shed 2 bases and J shed 4 bases, with 9 bases lying between them. The CDR3 loop spans 14 amino acids. In DNA, the CDR3 is TGTGCCATCAGTGAGGACGGCAGGAATCAGCCCCAGCATTTT. Amino acid sequence: CAISEDGRNQPQHF.

The gene calls are TRBV27 and TRBJ1-6; D gene uncertain. CDR3 length: 14 residues. Between the trimmed V and J ends, which lost 7 bases and 9 bases, there was a span of 16 bases. Germline CDR1 and CDR2: MNHEY and SMNVEV (reference sequence). As DNA, the CDR3 is TGTGCCAGCACCCCGGGAACGCGTAGTTCACCCCTCCACTTT. Translating it yields CASTPGTRSSPLHF.

The CDR3 nucleotides read TGCGCCAGCAGTTCCACTAGCGGGGGGTCCTACAATGAGCAGTTCTTC. Amino acids: CASSSTSGGSYNEQFF. This sequence joins TRBV5-1 and TRBJ2-1, with 12 bases lining up with TRBD2. The CDR3 length is 16 residues. Losses at the gene ends were 5 bases for V and 1 base for J; bases not matched to a gene: 4. Germline V gene data show CDR1 as SGHRS and CDR2 as YFSETQ.

The CDR3 DNA is TGTGCCTGGAGTATAGTGGTTGGAAACACCATATATTTT. It translates to CAWSIVVGNTIYF. The J gene is TRBJ1-3, the V gene TRBV30; D gene unclear. CDR1 and CDR2 from the germline V gene are GTSNPN and SVGIG (reference sequence). The CDR3 consists of 13 residues. The ends were cut back, 2 bases at V and 3 bases at J, with 8 bases in the middle.

This clone came up a few times. CDR3 nucleotide sequence: TGTGCCAGTGGAATCCAGGGGTCCAATTCACCCCTCCACTTT. Its protein is CASGIQGSNSPLHF. The chain has TRBV19 and TRBJ1-6, with D tentatively TRBD1 (6 bases). CDR1 LNHDA and CDR2 SQIVND come from the germline V gene (reference sequence). The CDR3 is made up of 14 amino acids. The V and J ends lost 8 bases and 7 bases respectively, with 15 bases between them.

The chain carries TRBV9 and TRBJ2-1; 9 bases agree with TRBD2. With V trimmed by 3 bases and J by 6 bases, 10 bases remained unmatched. Germline V gene sequence: CDR1 SGDLS, CDR2 YYNGEE. The CDR3 runs to 16 residues. The CDR3 loop reads CASSAGGLAGINEQFF. Written as DNA, the CDR3 is TGTGCCAGCAGCGCGGGCGGTCTAGCGGGGATCAATGAGCAGTTCTTC.

V is TRBV5-1 and J is TRBJ1-5; D unresolved. Germline CDR1 reads SGHRS; CDR2 reads YFSETQ. V dropped 0 bases and J dropped 6 bases, with 13 bases sitting between them. This CDR3 is 15 amino acids long. The CDR3: CASSLGSGHGQPQHF. In DNA form, the CDR3 reads TGCGCCAGCAGCTTGGGGTCAGGTCATGGTCAGCCCCAGCATTTT.